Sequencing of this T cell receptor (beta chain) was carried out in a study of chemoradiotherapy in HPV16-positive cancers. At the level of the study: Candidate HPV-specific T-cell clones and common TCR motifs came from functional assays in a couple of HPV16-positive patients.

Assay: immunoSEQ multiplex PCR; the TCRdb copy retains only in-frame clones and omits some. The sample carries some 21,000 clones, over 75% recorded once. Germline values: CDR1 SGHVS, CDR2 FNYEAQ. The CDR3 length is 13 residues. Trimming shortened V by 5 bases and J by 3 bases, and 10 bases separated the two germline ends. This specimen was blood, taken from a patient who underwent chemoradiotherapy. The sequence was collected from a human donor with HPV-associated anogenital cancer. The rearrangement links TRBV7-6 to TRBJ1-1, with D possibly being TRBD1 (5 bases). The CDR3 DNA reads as TGTGCCAGCAGCGCGCAGGGATACACTGAAGCTTTCTTT. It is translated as CASSAQGYTEAFF.